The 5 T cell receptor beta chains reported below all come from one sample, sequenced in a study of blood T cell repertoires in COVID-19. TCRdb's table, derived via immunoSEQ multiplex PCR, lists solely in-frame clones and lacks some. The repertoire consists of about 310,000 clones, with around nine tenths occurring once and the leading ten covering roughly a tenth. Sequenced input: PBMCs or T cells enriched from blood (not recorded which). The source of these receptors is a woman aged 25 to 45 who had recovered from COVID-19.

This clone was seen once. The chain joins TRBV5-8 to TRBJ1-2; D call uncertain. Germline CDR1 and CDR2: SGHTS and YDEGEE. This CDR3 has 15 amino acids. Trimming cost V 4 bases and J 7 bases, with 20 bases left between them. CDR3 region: CASSLTTVPVIGYTF. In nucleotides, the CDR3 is TGTGCCAGCAGCCTGACAACAGTACCAGTTATTGGCTACACCTTC.

CDR3 amino acids: CASSIASGRSYNEQFF. As DNA, the CDR3 is TGTGCCAGTAGTATCGCCAGCGGGAGATCCTACAATGAGCAGTTCTTC. The chain couples TRBV19 to TRBJ2-1; 8 bases align to TRBD2. V shed 3 bases and J 1 base; nucleotides not matched to a gene: 5. This CDR3 spans 16 amino acids. The germline gives CDR1 LNHDA, CDR2 SQIVND (reference sequence).

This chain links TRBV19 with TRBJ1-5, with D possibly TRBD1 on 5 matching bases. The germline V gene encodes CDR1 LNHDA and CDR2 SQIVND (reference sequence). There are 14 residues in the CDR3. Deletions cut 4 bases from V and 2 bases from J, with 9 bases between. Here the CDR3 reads CASSSQGGNQPQHF. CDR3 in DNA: TGTGCCAGTAGTAGTCAAGGGGGCAATCAGCCCCAGCATTTT. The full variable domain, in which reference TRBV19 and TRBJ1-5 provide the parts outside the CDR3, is DGGITQSPKYLFRKEGQNVTLSCEQNLNHDAMYWYRQDPGQGLRLIYYSQIVNDFQKGDIAEGYSVSREKKESFPLTVTSAQKNPTAFYLCASSSQGGNQPQHFGDGTRLSIL.

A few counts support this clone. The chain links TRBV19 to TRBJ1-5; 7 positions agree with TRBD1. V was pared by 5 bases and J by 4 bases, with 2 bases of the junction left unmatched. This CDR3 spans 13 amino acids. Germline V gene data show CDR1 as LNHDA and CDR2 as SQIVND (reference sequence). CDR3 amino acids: CASSAQGNQPQHF. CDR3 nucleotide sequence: TGTGCCAGTAGTGCACAGGGGAATCAGCCCCAGCATTTT.

The chain's CDR3 is CASSLIQGEEAFF. Written as DNA, the CDR3 is TGTGCCAGCAGTCTAATACAGGGAGAGGAAGCTTTCTTT. This sequence joins TRBV27 and TRBJ1-1, with D maybe TRBD1 (6 bases). CDR3 length equals 13 residues. Germline lookup yields CDR1 MNHEY and CDR2 SMNVEV (reference sequence). V lost 5 bases and J lost 8, with 15 bases in between.